This TCR beta chain was documented in a study of cytomegalovirus exposure and HLA in healthy donors. Use of 60 Vbeta and 13 Jbeta primers characterized the PCR. The table came from immunoSEQ multiplex PCR; TCRdb's copy has only in-frame clones and leaves some out. Found here are about 110,000 clones, less than 85% of them singletons; the top ten hold approximately 3.6%. The table lists this clone with a count of one. In germline, CDR1 is SGHTA, CDR2 FQGTGA. The V gene end was trimmed by 5 bases and the J gene end by 3 bases; junction bases not matched to a gene: 7. This CDR3 contains 16 residues. This clonotype was sampled from a man between 60 and 70 years old in good health and CMV-seronegative. Specimen: PBMCs. This chain joins TRBV7-3 and TRBJ2-6; 7 bases map to TRBD2. The CDR3 region is CASSPFAGDGANVLTF. CDR3 bases: TGTGCCAGCAGCCCCTTCGCGGGGGATGGGGCCAACGTCCTGACTTTC. Full variable domain (rest looked up from reference TRBV7-3 and TRBJ2-6): GAGVSQTPSNKVTEKGKYVELRCDPISGHTALYWYRQSLGQGPEFLIYFQGTGAADDSGLPNDRFFAVRPEGSVSTLKIQRTERGDSAVYLCASSPFAGDGANVLTFGAGSRLTVL.